One sample yielded the 10 T cell receptor beta chains listed below, sequenced in a study of T cell repertoires in cytomegalovirus infection. These TCRs' antigens remain unknown. TCRdb re-analysed the reads in MiXCR, keeping a single row per CDR3 protein. The sample has about 830,000 distinct CDR3 sequences, approximately 29% seen once. This specimen consisted of cultured CD8+ T cells from PBMCs, obtained from culture after CMV antigen stimulation. These receptors all stem from a human donor in good health (CMV status not recorded). Some clones in this sample may be carry-over from other donors' samples.

The V gene is TRBV7-9, the J gene TRBJ1-1, with a possible D match to TRBD1 (6 bases). Germline values: CDR1 SEHNR, CDR2 FQNEAQ (reference sequence). This CDR3 spans 18 amino acids. V lost 6 bases, J lost 3 bases, and 26 bases lay in between. CDR3 protein: CASRLLIRVGRGDTEAFF. DNA of the CDR3: TGTGCCAGCAGACTTCTAATCAGGGTGGGGAGGGGGGACACTGAAGCTTTCTTT.

Ten or more counts support this clonotype. The chain combines TRBV7-2 with TRBJ1-5; possibly TRBD1 for D (6 bases). Germline CDR1 SGHTA, CDR2 FQGNSA. The CDR3 is 14 amino acids. Trimming pared 4 bases from V and 4 bases from J, leaving 11 bases between. The CDR3 DNA is TGTGCCAGCAGCTGGACAGCTCAGAATCAGCCCCAGCATTTT. The encoded protein is CASSWTAQNQPQHF. Supplemented by reference TRBV7-2 and TRBJ1-5, the full variable domain reads GAGVSQSPSNKVTEKGKDVELRCDPISGHTALYWYRQSLGQGLEFLIYFQGNSAPDKSGLPSDRFSAERTGGSVSTLTIQRTQQEDSAVYLCASSWTAQNQPQHFGDGTRLSIL.

Note on this clonotype: Germline and junction disagree at one end, which may indicate a read error. The chain has TRBV7-6 and TRBJ2-1; D not certain. Germline CDR1 and CDR2: SGHVS and FNYEAQ. This CDR3 region has 12 residues. For the CDR3, the DNA is TGTGACAGCAGCTTAGCTTACAATGAGCAGTTCTTC. It specifies CDSSLAYNEQFF.

This clonotype turned up a few times. The chain recombines TRBV12-3 or TRBV12-4 with TRBJ1-1; tentative D call: TRBD1 (6 bases). Trimming pared 6 bases from V and 0 bases from J, leaving 8 bases between. There are 13 residues in the CDR3. Written as DNA, the CDR3 is TGTGCCAGCAGGGGGGGGCTGAACACTGAAGCTTTCTTT. It translates to CASRGGLNTEAFF.

This chain uses TRBV28 with TRBJ2-7; no definite D call. Trimming shortened V by 4 bases and J by 2 bases, and 12 bases separated the two germline ends. The CDR3 covers 14 residues. Germline CDR1 and CDR2: MDHEN and SYDVKM. CDR3 loop: CASSSIRVPYEQYF. The DNA for the CDR3 is TGTGCCAGCAGTTCGATTCGGGTTCCCTACGAGCAGTACTTC.

The V and J genes are TRBV14 and TRBJ2-2; no clear D gene. Germline V CDR1 and CDR2: SGHDN, FVKESK. The CDR3 covers 16 residues. V dropped 4 bases and J dropped 6 bases, with 18 bases sitting between them. CDR3 region: CASSLIRVYESGELFF. The DNA for the CDR3 is TGTGCCAGCAGCCTAATTCGGGTCTATGAGTCCGGGGAGCTGTTTTTT.

This clonotype was picked up a small number of times. The CDR3 DNA sequence: TGTGCCAGCAGCCGGGACCTTAGCATCGAGCAGTACGTC. Protein product: CASSRDLSIEQYV. This chain links TRBV6-1 with TRBJ2-7; D assignment may be TRBD1 or TRBD2 (5 bases each). Trimming left V 6 bases short and J 6 bases short, with 15 bases between. CDR1 is MNHNS, CDR2 SASEGT, per germline. The CDR3 spans 13 residues.

This clonotype has only a few counts. The rearrangement links TRBV7-8 to TRBJ2-7, with TRBD1 identical over 8 bases. J gave up 0 bases and V 4 bases, and 5 bases lay outside the gene matches. There are 15 residues in the CDR3. Germline CDR1 SGHVS, CDR2 FQNEAQ. This CDR3 is CASSSGTGFSYEQYF. The CDR3 DNA reads as TGTGCCAGCAGCTCCGGGACAGGCTTCTCCTACGAGCAGTACTTC.

CDR3 amino acids: CASSDGGGPGSPLHF. The CDR3 DNA follows: TGTGCCAGCAGTGATGGGGGGGGACCTGGTTCACCCCTCCACTTT. This chain links TRBV2 with TRBJ1-6; a possible D gene is TRBD1 (5 bases). The CDR3 runs to 15 residues. The V and J ends lost 3 bases and 9 bases respectively, with 15 bases between them. Germline V gene lookup returns CDR1 SNHLY and CDR2 FYNNEI.

The chain combines TRBV13 with TRBJ2-1; TRBD2 matches 13 bases. Germline values: CDR1 PRHDT, CDR2 FYEKMQ (reference sequence). The trim removed 4 bases at V and 0 bases at J, leaving 15 bases unmatched. The CDR3 length is 21 residues. CDR3 loop: CASSSSSGLAGASSSYNEQFF. The CDR3 bases are TGTGCCAGCAGCTCGTCTTCTGGACTAGCGGGGGCCTCTAGCTCCTACAATGAGCAGTTCTTC.